This entry is about one TCR beta chain. In the original analysis: Nucleated cell counts were estimated from reference gene primer amplification. This table comes from immunoSEQ multiplex PCR, and its TCRdb copy is limited to in-frame clones, with some not included. The V and J calls and clone size were taken over from that table, and D and trimming were inferred from the DNA. The repertoire holds some 95,000 clones, with roughly 87% as singletons. V dropped 0 bases and J dropped 0 bases, with 13 bases sitting between them. Germline values: CDR1 SGHKS, CDR2 YYEKEE (reference sequence). The CDR3 loop spans 18 amino acids. This sample was taken from a study of blood T cell repertoires in COVID-19. The wider study: Acute-phase and convalescent COVID-19 samples originated in the United States, Italy and Spain.

This TCR was recovered from a man aged 65 to 85 with acute or convalescent COVID-19. What was sequenced was peripheral blood. The rearrangement joins TRBV5-5 to TRBJ1-6; the D is unclear. CDR3 in amino acids: CASSLVTWRSSYNSPLHF. CDR3 coding DNA: TGTGCCAGCAGCTTGGTGACATGGAGGAGCTCCTATAATTCACCCCTCCACTTT.